This is a list of T cell receptor beta chains from one sample in a study of OX40 agonist ivuxolimab in advanced cancers. TCRdb keeps only in-frame clones here, not all; method: immunoSEQ multiplex PCR. The sample shows 35,000 to 40,000 clones, 89% of them seen only once. This specimen consisted of CD4+ or CD8+ T cells sorted from blood, obtained in a trial of the OX40 agonist ivuxolimab. These TCRs come from an adult with an advanced solid tumor such as melanoma, head and neck, liver or kidney cancer. The CDR3 runs from the conserved cysteine through the conserved F or W. Fields, in order: clone size, D gene, V gene, J gene, CDR3 protein, CDR3 DNA. D genes are given only for firm matches. Clone size, where shown, is once, few, many, or a class for clones that have expanded.

clone size: .; D gene: .; V gene: TRBV7-3; J gene: TRBJ2-3; CDR3 protein: CASSLTPAHGTDTQYF; CDR3 DNA: TGTGCCAGCAGCTTAACCCCCGCACACGGCACAGATACGCAGTATTTT
clone size: .; D gene: .; V gene: TRBV5-1; J gene: TRBJ1-1; CDR3 protein: CASSLEAGGGPLSEAFF; CDR3 DNA: TGCGCCAGCAGCTTGGAAGCAGGTGGGGGGCCACTCTCTGAAGCTTTCTTT
clone size: .; D gene: .; V gene: TRBV7-9; J gene: TRBJ1-2; CDR3 protein: CASSRGGGGYTF; CDR3 DNA: TGTGCCAGCAGCCGCGGAGGAGGGGGCTACACCTTC
clone size: .; D gene: .; V gene: TRBV30; J gene: TRBJ2-1; CDR3 protein: CAWSVLVLDEQFF; CDR3 DNA: TGTGCCTGGAGTGTCCTGGTCCTGGATGAGCAGTTCTTC
clone size: few; D gene: TRBD1; V gene: TRBV28; J gene: TRBJ1-4; CDR3 protein: CASSLGTGLNEKLFF; CDR3 DNA: TGTGCCAGCAGTTTGGGGACAGGCCTTAATGAAAAACTGTTTTTT
clone size: once; D gene: .; V gene: TRBV7-2; J gene: TRBJ2-1; CDR3 protein: CASSLAVVGVEEQFF; CDR3 DNA: TGTGCCAGCAGCTTAGCCGTTGTCGGGGTGGAAGAGCAGTTCTTC
clone size: .; D gene: .; V gene: TRBV4-1; J gene: TRBJ2-5; CDR3 protein: CASSQDWEDQETQYF; CDR3 DNA: TGCGCCAGCAGCCAAGACTGGGAGGACCAAGAGACCCAGTACTTC
clone size: .; D gene: TRBD2; V gene: TRBV7-9; J gene: TRBJ2-3; CDR3 protein: CASSHGTSAQYF; CDR3 DNA: TGTGCCAGCAGCCACGGGACTAGCGCGCAGTATTTT
clone size: .; D gene: .; V gene: TRBV30; J gene: TRBJ2-7; CDR3 protein: CAWRLGSSYEQYF; CDR3 DNA: TGTGCCTGGAGACTGGGGAGCTCCTACGAGCAGTACTTC
clone size: .; D gene: TRBD1; V gene: TRBV25-1; J gene: TRBJ1-2; CDR3 protein: CASSELRTGLGGYTF; CDR3 DNA: TGTGCCAGCAGTGAATTGAGGACAGGGCTAGGTGGCTACACCTTC
clone size: .; D gene: .; V gene: TRBV11-2; J gene: TRBJ2-3; CDR3 protein: CASSLDGAGVSTDTQYF; CDR3 DNA: TGTGCCAGCAGCTTAGATGGGGCTGGTGTGAGCACAGATACGCAGTATTTT
clone size: .; D gene: .; V gene: TRBV7-2; J gene: TRBJ2-2; CDR3 protein: CASSFGTAGELFF; CDR3 DNA: TGTGCCAGCAGCTTCGGGACGGCCGGGGAGCTGTTTTTT
clone size: .; D gene: .; V gene: TRBV9; J gene: TRBJ1-5; CDR3 protein: CASSVGWSGQPQHF; CDR3 DNA: TGTGCCAGCAGCGTGGGGTGGAGCGGTCAGCCCCAGCATTTT
clone size: .; D gene: TRBD1; V gene: TRBV2; J gene: TRBJ1-4; CDR3 protein: CASSRTGTGGISATNEKLFF; CDR3 DNA: TGTGCCAGCAGTCGTACCGGGACAGGGGGAATATCTGCAACTAATGAAAAACTGTTTTTT
clone size: .; D gene: .; V gene: TRBV5-4; J gene: TRBJ2-2; CDR3 protein: CASSLASIGELFF; CDR3 DNA: TGTGCCAGCAGCTTGGCCAGTATCGGGGAGCTGTTTTTT
clone size: .; D gene: .; V gene: TRBV7-8; J gene: TRBJ2-7; CDR3 protein: CASSLLRQASYEQYF; CDR3 DNA: TGTGCCAGCAGCTTACTAAGACAGGCCTCCTACGAGCAGTACTTC
clone size: .; D gene: .; V gene: TRBV7-9; J gene: TRBJ2-7; CDR3 protein: CASNSGGDYEQYF; CDR3 DNA: TGTGCCAGCAACTCCGGCGGGGACTACGAGCAGTACTTC
clone size: .; D gene: .; V gene: TRBV28; J gene: TRBJ2-3; CDR3 protein: CASRDTDTQYF; CDR3 DNA: TGTGCCAGCAGAGATACAGATACGCAGTATTTT
clone size: .; D gene: .; V gene: TRBV5-6; J gene: TRBJ2-2; CDR3 protein: CASSSGNTGELFF; CDR3 DNA: TGTGCCAGCAGCTCAGGGAACACCGGGGAGCTGTTTTTT
clone size: .; D gene: TRBD1; V gene: TRBV5-3; J gene: TRBJ1-3; CDR3 protein: CARSFVTGLLGNTIYF; CDR3 DNA: TGTGCCAGAAGCTTTGTGACAGGGTTATTAGGCAACACCATATATTTT
clone size: .; D gene: .; V gene: TRBV6-5; J gene: TRBJ2-2; CDR3 protein: CASRQGGTGELFF; CDR3 DNA: TGTGCCAGCAGACAGGGGGGGACCGGGGAGCTGTTTTTT
clone size: .; D gene: TRBD1; V gene: TRBV10-1; J gene: TRBJ1-5; CDR3 protein: CASSESGQGSNQPQHF; CDR3 DNA: TGCGCCAGCAGTGAGTCAGGACAGGGAAGCAATCAGCCCCAGCATTTT
clone size: few; D gene: .; V gene: TRBV7-8; J gene: TRBJ1-3; CDR3 protein: CASSPGDSGNTIYF; CDR3 DNA: TGTGCCAGCAGCCCAGGGGACTCTGGAAACACCATATATTTT
clone size: once; D gene: TRBD2; V gene: TRBV10-2; J gene: TRBJ2-3; CDR3 protein: CATGLAGGQDTQYF; CDR3 DNA: TGCGCCACCGGACTAGCGGGGGGGCAAGATACGCAGTATTTT
clone size: .; D gene: TRBD1; V gene: TRBV27; J gene: TRBJ2-1; CDR3 protein: CASSLGDSGQGRYNEQFF; CDR3 DNA: TGTGCCAGCTCGTTAGGGGATTCGGGACAGGGGCGGTACAATGAGCAGTTCTTC
clone size: .; D gene: .; V gene: TRBV6-5; J gene: TRBJ2-3; CDR3 protein: CASSYGGAIDTQYF; CDR3 DNA: TGTGCCAGCAGTTACGGGGGGGCAATAGATACGCAGTATTTT
clone size: .; D gene: .; V gene: TRBV27; J gene: TRBJ2-7; CDR3 protein: CASSPGQSYEQYF; CDR3 DNA: TGTGCCAGCAGTCCTGGACAGTCCTACGAGCAGTACTTC
clone size: .; D gene: TRBD2; V gene: TRBV9; J gene: TRBJ2-5; CDR3 protein: CASSVAFSLAGAGETQYF; CDR3 DNA: TGTGCCAGCAGCGTAGCTTTCTCTTTAGCGGGGGCCGGGGAGACCCAGTACTTC
clone size: once; D gene: .; V gene: TRBV15; J gene: TRBJ1-4; CDR3 protein: CATSEDRATNEKLFF; CDR3 DNA: TGTGCCACCAGCGAAGACAGAGCAACTAATGAAAAACTGTTTTTT
clone size: .; D gene: TRBD2; V gene: TRBV9; J gene: TRBJ2-7; CDR3 protein: CASSRLAGAYEQYF; CDR3 DNA: TGTGCCAGCAGCCGACTAGCGGGGGCCTACGAGCAGTACTTC
clone size: .; D gene: .; V gene: TRBV27; J gene: TRBJ2-7; CDR3 protein: CASSFGSWGSEQYF; CDR3 DNA: TGTGCCAGCAGTTTCGGGAGTTGGGGTTCCGAGCAGTACTTC
clone size: .; D gene: TRBD1; V gene: TRBV7-7; J gene: TRBJ2-1; CDR3 protein: CASSPGTGRDEQFF; CDR3 DNA: TGTGCTAGCAGCCCAGGGACAGGGAGGGATGAGCAGTTCTTC
clone size: .; D gene: TRBD2; V gene: TRBV28; J gene: TRBJ2-7; CDR3 protein: CASSLPGTRGEQYF; CDR3 DNA: TGTGCCAGCAGTCTCCCCGGGACTAGGGGCGAGCAGTACTTC
clone size: .; D gene: TRBD1; V gene: TRBV9; J gene: TRBJ2-2; CDR3 protein: CASSPRGTGLGTGELFF; CDR3 DNA: TGTGCCAGCAGCCCCAGAGGGACAGGGTTAGGCACCGGGGAGCTGTTTTTT
clone size: .; D gene: .; V gene: TRBV19; J gene: TRBJ2-7; CDR3 protein: CASTLSGSYEQYF; CDR3 DNA: TGTGCCAGTACCCTATCCGGCTCCTACGAGCAGTACTTC
clone size: few; D gene: .; V gene: TRBV7-9; J gene: TRBJ1-5; CDR3 protein: CASSKGPNQPQHF; CDR3 DNA: TGTGCCAGCAGCAAAGGACCAAATCAGCCCCAGCATTTT
clone size: .; D gene: .; V gene: TRBV4-1; J gene: TRBJ2-1; CDR3 protein: CASSQDRPLDNEQFF; CDR3 DNA: TGCGCCAGCAGCCAAGATCGTCCCCTTGACAATGAGCAGTTCTTC